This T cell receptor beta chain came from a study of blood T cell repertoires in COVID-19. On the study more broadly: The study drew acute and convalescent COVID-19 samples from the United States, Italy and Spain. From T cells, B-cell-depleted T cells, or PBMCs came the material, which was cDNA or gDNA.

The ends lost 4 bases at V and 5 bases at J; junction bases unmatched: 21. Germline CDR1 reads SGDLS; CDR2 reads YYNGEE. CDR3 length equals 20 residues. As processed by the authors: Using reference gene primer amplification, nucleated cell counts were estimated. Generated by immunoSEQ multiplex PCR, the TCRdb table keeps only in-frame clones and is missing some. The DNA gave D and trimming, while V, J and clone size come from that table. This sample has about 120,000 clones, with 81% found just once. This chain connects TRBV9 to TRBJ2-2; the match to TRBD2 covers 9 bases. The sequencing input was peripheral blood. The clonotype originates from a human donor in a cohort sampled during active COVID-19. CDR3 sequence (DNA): TGTGCCAGCAGCCCCCCCCTTGCAGGCGGGGGGGCCGTAGGGACCGGGGAGCTGTTTTTT. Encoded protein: CASSPPLAGGGAVGTGELFF.